This TCR beta chain originates from a study of shared clonotypes between healthy human individuals. Unsorted PBMC DNA sequencing spanned ten immunoSEQ deep assay plates. Sequenced by immunoSEQ multiplex PCR; TCRdb stores in-frame clones only, minus some. The table has about 470,000 clones, about four fifths seen once. Trimming pared 5 bases from V and 8 bases from J, leaving 10 bases between. In germline, CDR1 is MDHEN, CDR2 SYDVKM. The length of the CDR3 is 12 residues. The sequenced material came from PBMCs. V usage is TRBV28 and J usage is TRBJ2-1; D is possibly TRBD1 (6 bases). This sequence was found in a woman aged 40 to 49 in good health. Some clones in this sample may be carry-over from other donors' samples. CDR3 loop: CASSPYRDEQFF. CDR3 bases: TGTGCCAGCAGTCCATACAGGGATGAGCAGTTCTTC.